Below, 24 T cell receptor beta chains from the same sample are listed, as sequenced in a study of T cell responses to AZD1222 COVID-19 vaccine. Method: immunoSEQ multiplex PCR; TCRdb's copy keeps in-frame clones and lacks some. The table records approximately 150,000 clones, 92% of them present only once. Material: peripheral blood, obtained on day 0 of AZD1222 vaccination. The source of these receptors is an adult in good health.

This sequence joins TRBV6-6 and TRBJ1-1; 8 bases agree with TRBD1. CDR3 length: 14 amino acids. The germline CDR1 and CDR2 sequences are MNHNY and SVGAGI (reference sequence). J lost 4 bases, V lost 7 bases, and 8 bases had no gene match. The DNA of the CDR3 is TGTGCCAGCATCGGCCGGACAGGGTCCACTGAAGCTTTCTTT. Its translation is CASIGRTGSTEAFF.

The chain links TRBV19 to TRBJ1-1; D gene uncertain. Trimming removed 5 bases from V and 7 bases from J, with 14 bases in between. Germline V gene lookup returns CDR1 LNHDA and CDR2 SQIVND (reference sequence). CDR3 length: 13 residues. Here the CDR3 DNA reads TGTGCCAGTAGTTGGTTAGACGGCCTTGAAGCTTTCTTT. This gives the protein CASSWLDGLEAFF.

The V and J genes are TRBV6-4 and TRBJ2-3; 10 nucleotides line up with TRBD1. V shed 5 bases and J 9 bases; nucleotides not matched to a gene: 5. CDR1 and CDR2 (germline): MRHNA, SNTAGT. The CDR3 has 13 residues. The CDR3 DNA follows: TGTGCCAGCAGTAATCGACAGGGGGCAACGCAGTATTTT. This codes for CASSNRQGATQYF.

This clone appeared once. The CDR3 is CAWSVLRHNSPLHF. CDR3 in DNA: TGTGCCTGGAGTGTCCTCCGGCATAATTCACCCCTCCACTTT. This chain connects TRBV30 to TRBJ1-6; no firm D call. The CDR3 extends over 14 amino acids. CDR1 is GTSNPN and CDR2 is SVGIG in the germline V gene (reference sequence). Trimming stripped 0 bases from V and 5 bases from J, with 8 bases between.

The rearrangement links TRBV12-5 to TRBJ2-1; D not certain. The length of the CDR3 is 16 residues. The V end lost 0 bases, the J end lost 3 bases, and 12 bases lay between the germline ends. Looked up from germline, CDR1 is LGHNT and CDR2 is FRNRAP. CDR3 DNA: TGTGCTAGTGGTTTGGTAAGGACCCTAATCTACAATGAGCAGTTCTTC. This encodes CASGLVRTLIYNEQFF.

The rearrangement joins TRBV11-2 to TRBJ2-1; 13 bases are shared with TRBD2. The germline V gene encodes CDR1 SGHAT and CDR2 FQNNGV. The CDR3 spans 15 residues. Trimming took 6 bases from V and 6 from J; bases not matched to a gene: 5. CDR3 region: CASRGWTSGSNEQFF. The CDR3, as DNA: TGTGCCAGCAGGGGATGGACTAGCGGGAGCAATGAGCAGTTCTTC.

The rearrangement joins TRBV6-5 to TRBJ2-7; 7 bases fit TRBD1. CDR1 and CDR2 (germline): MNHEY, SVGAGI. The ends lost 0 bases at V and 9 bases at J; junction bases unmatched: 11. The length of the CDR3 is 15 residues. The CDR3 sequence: CASSYSGVGGGSQYF. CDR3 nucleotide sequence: TGTGCCAGCAGTTACTCAGGGGTAGGGGGCGGTTCGCAGTACTTC.

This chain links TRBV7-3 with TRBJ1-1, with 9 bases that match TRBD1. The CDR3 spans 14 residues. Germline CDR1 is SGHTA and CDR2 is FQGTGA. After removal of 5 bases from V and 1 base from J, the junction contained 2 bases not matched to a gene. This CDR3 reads CASSPDRGNTEAFF. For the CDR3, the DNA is TGTGCCAGCAGCCCGGACAGGGGGAACACTGAAGCTTTCTTT.

The CDR3 loop reads CASSPLASGRNYNEQFF. CDR3 nucleotide sequence: TGTGCCAGCTCACCACTGGCTAGCGGGAGGAATTACAATGAGCAGTTCTTC. The chain links TRBV18 to TRBJ2-1; 11 nucleotides match TRBD2. Germline CDR1 and CDR2: KGHSH and LQKENI. The V and J ends lost 1 base and 4 bases, in that order; junction bases with no gene match: 6. This CDR3 is 17 amino acids long.

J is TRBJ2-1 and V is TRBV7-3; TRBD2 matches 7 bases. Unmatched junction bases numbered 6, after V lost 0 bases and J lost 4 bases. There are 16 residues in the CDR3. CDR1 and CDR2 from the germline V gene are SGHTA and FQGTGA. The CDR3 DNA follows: TGTGCCAGCAGCTTAACTAGCGGGCTTCCTTACAATGAGCAGTTCTTC. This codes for CASSLTSGLPYNEQFF.

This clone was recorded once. The CDR3 region is CASSSQDRVINEQFF. As DNA, the CDR3 is TGTGCCAGCAGCTCCCAGGACAGGGTCATCAATGAGCAGTTCTTC. The rearrangement joins TRBV11-2 to TRBJ2-1; 8 bases are a match to TRBD1. Germline assignment: CDR1 SGHAT and CDR2 FQNNGV. The CDR3 covers 15 residues. V trimming: 4 bases; J trimming: 6 bases; junction bases outside the gene matches: 8. Complete variable domain (other parts from reference TRBV11-2 and TRBJ2-1): EAGVAQSPRYKIIEKRQSVAFWCNPISGHATLYWYQQILGQGPKLLIQFQNNGVVDDSQLPKDRFSAERLKGVDSTLKIQPAKLEDSAVYLCASSSQDRVINEQFFGPGTRLTVL.

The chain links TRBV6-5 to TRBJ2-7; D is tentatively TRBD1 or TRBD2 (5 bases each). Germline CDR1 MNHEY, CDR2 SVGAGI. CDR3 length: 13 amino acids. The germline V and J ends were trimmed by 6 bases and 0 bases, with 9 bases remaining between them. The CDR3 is CASRGTDSYEQYF. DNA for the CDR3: TGTGCCAGCAGGGGGACGGACTCCTACGAGCAGTACTTC.

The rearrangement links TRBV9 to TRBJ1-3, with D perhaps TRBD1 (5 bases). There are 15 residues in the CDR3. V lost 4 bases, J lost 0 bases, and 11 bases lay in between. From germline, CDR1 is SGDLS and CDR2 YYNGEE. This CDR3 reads CASSLDGGSGNTIYF. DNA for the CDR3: TGTGCCAGCAGCCTTGACGGGGGCTCTGGAAACACCATATATTTT.

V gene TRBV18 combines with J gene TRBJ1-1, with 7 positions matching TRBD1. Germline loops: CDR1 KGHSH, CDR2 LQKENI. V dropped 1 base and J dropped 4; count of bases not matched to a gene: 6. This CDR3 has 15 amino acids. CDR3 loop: CASSPQGQISTEAFF. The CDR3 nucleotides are TGTGCCAGCTCACCACAGGGACAGATAAGCACTGAAGCTTTCTTT.

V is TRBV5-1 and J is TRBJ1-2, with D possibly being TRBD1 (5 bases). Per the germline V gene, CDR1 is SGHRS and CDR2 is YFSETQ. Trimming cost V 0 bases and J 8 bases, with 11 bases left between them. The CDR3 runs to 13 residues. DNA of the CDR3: TGCGCCAGCAGCTTGGAAGGGGCGGGGGGCTACACCTTC. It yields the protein CASSLEGAGGYTF.

The CDR3: CASSQEGRRYNQPQHF. The CDR3 DNA sequence: TGTGCCAGCAGCCAGGAAGGCCGACGGTACAATCAGCCCCAGCATTTT. The V call is TRBV4-2, the J call TRBJ1-5; D remains unclear. V was clipped by 3 bases and J by 3 bases, with 15 bases between them. This CDR3 contains 16 residues. Germline CDR1 is LGHNA and CDR2 is YNFKEQ.

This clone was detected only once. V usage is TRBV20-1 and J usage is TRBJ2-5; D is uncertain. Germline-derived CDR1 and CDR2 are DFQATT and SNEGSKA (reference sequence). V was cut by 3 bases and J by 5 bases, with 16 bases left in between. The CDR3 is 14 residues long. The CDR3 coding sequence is TGCAGTGCTAGTCGCATCGGCCAGTCGGAGACCCAGTACTTC. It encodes CSASRIGQSETQYF.

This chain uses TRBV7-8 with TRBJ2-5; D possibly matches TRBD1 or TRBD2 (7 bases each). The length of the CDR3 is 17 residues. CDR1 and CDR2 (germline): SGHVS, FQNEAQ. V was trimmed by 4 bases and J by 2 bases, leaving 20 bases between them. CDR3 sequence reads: CASSYGWGGGFQETQYF. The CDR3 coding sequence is TGTGCCAGCAGCTACGGTTGGGGAGGGGGCTTTCAAGAGACCCAGTACTTC.

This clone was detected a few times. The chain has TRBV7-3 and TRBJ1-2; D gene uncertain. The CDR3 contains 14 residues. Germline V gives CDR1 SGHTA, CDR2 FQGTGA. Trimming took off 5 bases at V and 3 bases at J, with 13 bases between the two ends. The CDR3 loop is CASSPGADYYGYTF. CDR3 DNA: TGTGCCAGCAGCCCCGGAGCAGACTACTATGGCTACACCTTC.

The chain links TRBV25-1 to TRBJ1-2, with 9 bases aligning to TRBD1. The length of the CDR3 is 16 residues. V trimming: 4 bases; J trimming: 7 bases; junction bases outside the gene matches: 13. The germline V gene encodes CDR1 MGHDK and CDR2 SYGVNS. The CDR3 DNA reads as TGTGCCAGCAGTGGGCGGGACAGGGCCGGATCAATTGGCTACACCTTC. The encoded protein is CASSGRDRAGSIGYTF.

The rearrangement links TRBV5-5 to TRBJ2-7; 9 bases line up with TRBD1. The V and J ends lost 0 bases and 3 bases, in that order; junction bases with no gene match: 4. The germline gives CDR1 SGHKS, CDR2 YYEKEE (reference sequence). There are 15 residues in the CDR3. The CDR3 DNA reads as TGTGCCAGCAGCTTGGGGGACAGGGAGGGCTACGAGCAGTACTTC. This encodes CASSLGDREGYEQYF.

The CDR3 coding sequence is TGTGCCAGCAGCGTAGCCGGGCTAGCGGGACAAAGCGAGCAGTACTTC. It yields the protein CASSVAGLAGQSEQYF. The genes are TRBV9 and TRBJ2-7; 9 positions match TRBD2. Germline values: CDR1 SGDLS, CDR2 YYNGEE. V dropped 0 bases and J dropped 6; count of bases not matched to a gene: 10. The CDR3 totals 16 residues.

Here the CDR3 reads CASSFNPDRARNEQFF. The CDR3 coding sequence is TGTGCCAGCAGCTTCAACCCCGACAGGGCACGAAATGAGCAGTTCTTC. The chain carries TRBV7-9 and TRBJ2-1; TRBD1 matches at 7 bases. Germline loops: CDR1 SEHNR, CDR2 FQNEAQ (reference sequence). V gave up 3 bases and J gave up 7 bases; unmatched junction bases: 12. This CDR3 spans 16 amino acids.

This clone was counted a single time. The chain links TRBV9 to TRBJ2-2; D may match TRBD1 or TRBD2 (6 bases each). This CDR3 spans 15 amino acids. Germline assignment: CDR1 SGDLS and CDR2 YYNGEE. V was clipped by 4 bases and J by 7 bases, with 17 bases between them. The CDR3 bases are TGTGCCAGCAGCCGCGGGACAACACCGGGCGGGGAGCTGTTTTTT. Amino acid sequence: CASSRGTTPGGELFF.